This is a list of T cell receptor beta chains from one sample in a study of control samples from healthy donors and cancer patients. Using immunoSEQ multiplex PCR, the repertoire was profiled, and TCRdb retains in-frame clones only, with some absent. The sample includes about 160,000 clones, 80% to 90% of them seen just once. Sequencing was done on a sample of blood. The receptors come from a man under 40 in good health. Each CDR3 is given with its conserved first and last residue. The D gene is left open where the match is weak. For some rows the clone size is stated as once, few or many, or as a class when expanded; others skip it.

V gene: TRBV19; D gene: NA; clone size: NA; J gene: TRBJ1-5; CDR3 protein: CASSTTGFNSNQPQHF; CDR3 DNA: TGTGCCAGTAGTACCACAGGTTTTAATAGCAATCAGCCCCAGCATTTT
V gene: TRBV7-2; D gene: NA; clone size: NA; J gene: TRBJ2-7; CDR3 protein: CASSLGRGRERAGEQYF; CDR3 DNA: TGTGCCAGCAGCTTAGGTAGGGGGCGGGAGAGGGCCGGCGAGCAGTACTTC
V gene: TRBV18; D gene: NA; clone size: NA; J gene: TRBJ1-2; CDR3 protein: CASSPGGDPYGYTF; CDR3 DNA: TGTGCCAGCTCACCTGGAGGGGACCCCTATGGCTACACCTTC
V gene: TRBV3-1/TRBV3-2; D gene: NA; clone size: NA; J gene: TRBJ1-5; CDR3 protein: CASSQGNYGNQPQHF; CDR3 DNA: TGTGCCAGCAGCCAGGGGAACTACGGCAATCAGCCCCAGCATTTT
V gene: TRBV5-6; D gene: NA; clone size: NA; J gene: TRBJ1-4; CDR3 protein: CASSPQGTNEKLFF; CDR3 DNA: TGTGCCAGCAGCCCACAAGGGACTAATGAAAAACTGTTTTTT
V gene: TRBV27; D gene: NA; clone size: NA; J gene: TRBJ1-1; CDR3 protein: CASSQPGGSTEAFF; CDR3 DNA: TGTGCCAGCAGTCAACCCGGGGGCAGCACTGAAGCTTTCTTT
V gene: TRBV10-3; D gene: NA; clone size: NA; J gene: TRBJ1-2; CDR3 protein: CAISEQVTGYGYTF; CDR3 DNA: TGTGCCATCAGTGAGCAGGTGACCGGCTATGGCTACACCTTC
V gene: TRBV6-1; D gene: NA; clone size: once; J gene: TRBJ2-1; CDR3 protein: CASSELRSVEQFF; CDR3 DNA: TGTGCCAGCAGTGAACTAAGAAGCGTTGAGCAGTTCTTC
V gene: TRBV10-3; D gene: NA; clone size: NA; J gene: TRBJ2-1; CDR3 protein: CAISSTRDQKGNEQFF; CDR3 DNA: TGTGCCATCAGTTCTACCCGGGACCAAAAGGGGAATGAGCAGTTCTTC
V gene: TRBV7-9; D gene: TRBD2; clone size: NA; J gene: TRBJ2-2; CDR3 protein: CASRLAGGPGELFF; CDR3 DNA: TGTGCCAGCAGATTAGCGGGAGGGCCCGGGGAGCTGTTTTTT
V gene: TRBV5-1; D gene: TRBD1; clone size: NA; J gene: TRBJ2-2; CDR3 protein: CASSPVGRGRIGELFF; CDR3 DNA: TGCGCCAGCAGCCCGGTAGGCAGGGGGCGTATCGGGGAGCTGTTTTTT
V gene: TRBV7-9; D gene: NA; clone size: NA; J gene: TRBJ2-3; CDR3 protein: CASGFGGGTDTQYF; CDR3 DNA: TGTGCCAGCGGGTTTGGCGGTGGCACAGATACGCAGTATTTT